One and the same sample provided the 8 T cell receptor beta chains below, sequenced in a study of blood T cells in healthy people across ages. A J-beta primer mix and a sample-barcoded 5' primer were used in a second PCR of roughly 6 to 11 cycles. TCRdb re-analysed the 5' RACE reads in MiXCR, keeping a single row per CDR3 protein. The sample records about 800,000 distinct CDR3 sequences, roughly 25% being singletons. These same data were also listed under a study on T cells of mothers and their children.

Sequencing input: blood. The origin of the receptors is a boy under 18 in good health.

This clonotype has only a few counts. The CDR3 region has the DNA TGTGCCAGCAGCTTAGGAGGTTCACCCCTAGAAAAACTGTTTTTT. It is translated as CASSLGGSPLEKLFF. V gene TRBV11-2 combines with J gene TRBJ1-4; D uncertain. The V gene lost 1 base and the J gene lost 8 bases, with 14 bases spanning the gap. Germline loops: CDR1 SGHAT, CDR2 FQNNGV. CDR3 size: 15 residues.

This chain joins TRBV6-5 and TRBJ1-3; D not certain. CDR3 length: 14 amino acids. With 4 bases removed from V and 4 bases from J, the gap between germline ends came to 11 bases. CDR1 is MNHEY and CDR2 is SVGAGI in the germline V gene. The CDR3 DNA reads TGTGCCAGCAGTTCGACGTCTGGGGGAAACACCATATATTTT. It codes for CASSSTSGGNTIYF.

The table lists this clonotype with a few counts. J is TRBJ1-2 and V is TRBV5-1, with D uncertain. Trimming took off 2 bases at V and 6 bases at J, with 14 bases between the two ends. The CDR3 has 14 amino acids. Germline V gene lookup returns CDR1 SGHRS and CDR2 YFSETQ. Written as DNA, the CDR3 is TGCGCCAGCAGCTTTGAATGGGCGGCGAATGGCTACACCTTC. Its translation is CASSFEWAANGYTF.

This clonotype showed up just a few times. The V gene is TRBV12-3 or TRBV12-4, the J gene TRBJ2-7, with 10 bases identical to TRBD2. CDR3 size: 15 residues. V lost 7 bases to trimming and J lost 3 bases; unmatched junction nucleotides: 9. CDR3 in DNA: TGTGCCAGCAAGAGGGAACTAGCGGGGAACTACGAGCAGTACTTC. Its protein product is CASKRELAGNYEQYF.

The V call is TRBV12-3 or TRBV12-4, the J call TRBJ2-5; D is uncertain. The CDR3 consists of 13 residues. Deletions cut 6 bases from V and 0 bases from J, with 8 bases between. The CDR3: CASSTRDQETQYF. The CDR3, as DNA: TGTGCCAGCAGCACCCGGGACCAAGAGACCCAGTACTTC.

The V and J genes are TRBV7-8 and TRBJ2-3; D is possibly TRBD1 (5 bases). CDR1 is SGHVS and CDR2 is FQNEAQ in the germline V gene. Trimming took 10 bases from V and 0 from J, leaving 11 bases between them. The CDR3 is 13 amino acids. This CDR3 is CATRSGSTDTQYF. CDR3 DNA sequence: TGTGCCACCAGGTCAGGGAGCACAGATACGCAGTATTTT.

The chain has TRBV7-6 and TRBJ1-5; D is unclear. The V end lost 3 bases, the J end lost 5 bases, and 8 bases lay between the germline ends. CDR1 and CDR2 (germline): SGHVS, FNYEAQ. This CDR3 has 13 amino acids. CDR3 DNA: TGTGCCAGCAGCTTCGCGGTGGATCAGCCCCAGCATTTT. Amino acids: CASSFAVDQPQHF.

This clonotype has just a few counts. The junction departs from germline at one end; a sequencing error may be responsible. This chain uses TRBV29-1 with TRBJ2-1; TRBD1 might be the D (6 bases). From germline, CDR1 is SQVTM and CDR2 ANQGSEA. This CDR3 contains 14 residues. The CDR3 sequence: CSVEGGVVSNEQFF. The CDR3 DNA follows: TGCAGCGTCGAAGGGGGAGTGGTTTCGAATGAGCAGTTCTTC.